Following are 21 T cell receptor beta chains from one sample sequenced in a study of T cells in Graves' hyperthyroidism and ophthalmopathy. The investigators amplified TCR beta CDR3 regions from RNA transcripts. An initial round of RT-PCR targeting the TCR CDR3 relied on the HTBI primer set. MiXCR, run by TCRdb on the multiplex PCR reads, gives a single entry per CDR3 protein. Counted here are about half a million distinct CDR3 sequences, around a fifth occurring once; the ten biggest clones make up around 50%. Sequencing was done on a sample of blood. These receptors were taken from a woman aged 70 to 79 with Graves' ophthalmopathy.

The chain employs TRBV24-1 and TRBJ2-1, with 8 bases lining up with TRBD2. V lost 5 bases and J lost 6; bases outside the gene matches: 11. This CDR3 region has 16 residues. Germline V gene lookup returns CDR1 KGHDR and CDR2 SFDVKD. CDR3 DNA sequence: TGTGCCACCAGTGGGACAGCGGGAGCGGGGAGCAATGAGCAGTTCTTC. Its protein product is CATSGTAGAGSNEQFF.

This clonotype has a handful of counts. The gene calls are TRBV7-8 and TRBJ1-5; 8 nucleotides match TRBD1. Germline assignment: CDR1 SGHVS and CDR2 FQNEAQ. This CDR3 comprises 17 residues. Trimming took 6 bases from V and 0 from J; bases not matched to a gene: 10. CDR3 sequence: CASSKDRVLSSNQPQHF. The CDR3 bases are TGTGCCAGCAGTAAGGACAGGGTGTTGAGTAGCAATCAGCCCCAGCATTTT. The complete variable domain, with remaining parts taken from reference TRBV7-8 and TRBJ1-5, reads GAGVSQSPRYKVAKRGQDVALRCDPISGHVSLFWYQQALGQGPEFLTYFQNEAQLDKSGLPSDRFFAERPEGSVSTLKIQRTQQEDSAVYLCASSKDRVLSSNQPQHFGDGTRLSIL.

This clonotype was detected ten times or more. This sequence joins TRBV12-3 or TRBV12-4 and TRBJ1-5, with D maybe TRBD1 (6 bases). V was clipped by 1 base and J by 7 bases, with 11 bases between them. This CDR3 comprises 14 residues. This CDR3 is CASSLEGDRQPQHF. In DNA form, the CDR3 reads TGTGCCAGCAGTTTAGAGGGGGATAGGCAGCCCCAGCATTTT.

The CDR3 sequence is CASTSEADIRGNTIYF. CDR3 sequence (DNA): TGTGCCAGCACTTCGGAGGCTGACATACGTGGAAACACCATATATTTT. V gene TRBV7-2 combines with J gene TRBJ1-3; D remains ambiguous. CDR1 and CDR2 (germline): SGHTA, FQGNSA. The CDR3 is 16 amino acids. V lost 7 bases and J 3 bases, leaving 19 bases between the germline ends.

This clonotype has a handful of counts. CDR3 DNA: TGTGCCAGCAGTTACATACTGGGGGCGCGGTACGAGCAGTACTTC. Protein sequence: CASSYILGARYEQYF. This chain uses TRBV27 with TRBJ2-7; maybe TRBD1 (6 bases). Deletions cut 4 bases from V and 4 bases from J, with 17 bases between. Germline V gene sequence: CDR1 MNHEY, CDR2 SMNVEV (reference sequence). The CDR3 consists of 15 residues.

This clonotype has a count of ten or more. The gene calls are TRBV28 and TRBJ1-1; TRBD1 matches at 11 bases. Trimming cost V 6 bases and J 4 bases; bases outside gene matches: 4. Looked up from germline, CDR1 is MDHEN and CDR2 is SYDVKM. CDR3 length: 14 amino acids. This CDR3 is CASRRDRGTTEAFF. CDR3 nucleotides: TGTGCCAGCAGAAGGGACAGGGGGACCACTGAAGCTTTCTTT.

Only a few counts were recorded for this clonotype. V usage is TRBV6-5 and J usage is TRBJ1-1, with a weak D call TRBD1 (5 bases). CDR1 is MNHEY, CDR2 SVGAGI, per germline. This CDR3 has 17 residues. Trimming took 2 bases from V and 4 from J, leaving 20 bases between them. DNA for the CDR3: TGTGCCAGCAGTTACCAAATGATGGGAGGAAGGGGCACTGAAGCTTTCTTT. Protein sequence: CASSYQMMGGRGTEAFF.

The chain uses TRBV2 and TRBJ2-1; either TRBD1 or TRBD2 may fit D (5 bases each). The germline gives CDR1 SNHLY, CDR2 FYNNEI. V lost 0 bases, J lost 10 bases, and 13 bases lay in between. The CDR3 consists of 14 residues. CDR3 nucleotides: TGTGCCAGCAGTGAAGCATTCGGGGCCCGGGAGCAGTTCTTC. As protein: CASSEAFGAREQFF.

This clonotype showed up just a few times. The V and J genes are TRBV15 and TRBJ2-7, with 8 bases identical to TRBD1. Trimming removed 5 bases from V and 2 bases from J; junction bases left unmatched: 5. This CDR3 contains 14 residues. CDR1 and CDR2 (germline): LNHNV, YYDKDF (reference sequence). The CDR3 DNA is TGTGCCACCAGCTCCTCAGGGGGCCCCTACGAGCAGTACTTC. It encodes CATSSSGGPYEQYF.

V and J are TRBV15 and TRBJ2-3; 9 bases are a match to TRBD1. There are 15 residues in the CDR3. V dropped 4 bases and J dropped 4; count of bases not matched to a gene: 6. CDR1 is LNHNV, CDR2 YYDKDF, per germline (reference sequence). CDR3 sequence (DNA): TGTGCCACCAGCACAGGGACAGGGAGCGCAGATACGCAGTATTTT. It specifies CATSTGTGSADTQYF.

The CDR3 protein is CASSPYPGKTQYF. The CDR3, as DNA: TGTGCCAGCAGCCCATATCCGGGAAAGACCCAGTACTTC. V and J are TRBV5-4 and TRBJ2-5; D is perhaps TRBD2 (5 bases). The CDR3 is made up of 13 amino acids. CDR1 and CDR2 (germline): SGHNT, YYREEE (reference sequence). Trimming pared 4 bases from V and 6 bases from J, leaving 13 bases between.

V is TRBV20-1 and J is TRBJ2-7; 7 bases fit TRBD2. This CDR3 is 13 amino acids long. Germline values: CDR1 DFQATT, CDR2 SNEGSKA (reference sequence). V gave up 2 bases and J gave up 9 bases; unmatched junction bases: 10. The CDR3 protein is CSARPGGKPGQYF. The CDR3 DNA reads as TGCAGTGCTAGACCCGGGGGGAAGCCGGGGCAGTACTTC.

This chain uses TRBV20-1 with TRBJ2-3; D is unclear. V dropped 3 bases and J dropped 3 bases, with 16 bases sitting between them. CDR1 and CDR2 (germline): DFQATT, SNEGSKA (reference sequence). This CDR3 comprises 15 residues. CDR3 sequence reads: CSASPAASYTDTQYF. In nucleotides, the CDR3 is TGCAGTGCTAGTCCCGCGGCTTCATATACAGATACGCAGTATTTT.

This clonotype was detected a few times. The CDR3 DNA sequence: TGCGCCAGCAGCCAGAGCAGGGGGCGAAAACTGTTTTTT. Translating it yields CASSQSRGRKLFF. This rearrangement joins TRBV4-1 to TRBJ1-4; 8 bases are a match to TRBD1. The CDR3 has 13 amino acids. CDR1 is MGHRA and CDR2 is YSYEKL in the germline V gene. The ends lost 3 bases at V and 10 bases at J; junction bases unmatched: 4.

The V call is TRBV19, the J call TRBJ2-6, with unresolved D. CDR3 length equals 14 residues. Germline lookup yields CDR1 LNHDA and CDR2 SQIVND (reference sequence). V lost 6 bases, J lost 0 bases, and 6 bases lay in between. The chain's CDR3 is CASRVNSGANVLTF. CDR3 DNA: TGTGCCAGTAGGGTAAACTCTGGGGCCAACGTCCTGACTTTC.

CDR3 nucleotides: TGCGCCAGCAGCCCGGATGCCTCCTACAATGAGCAGTTCTTC. It translates to CASSPDASYNEQFF. The V call is TRBV5-1, the J call TRBJ2-1; D not resolved. CDR3 length equals 14 residues. Germline V CDR1 and CDR2: SGHRS, YFSETQ. Trimming pared 4 bases from V and 0 bases from J, leaving 8 bases between. The whole variable domain, remainder taken from reference TRBV5-1 and TRBJ2-1, is KAGVTQTPRYLIKTRGQQVTLSCSPISGHRSVSWYQQTPGQGLQFLFEYFSETQRNKGNFPGRFSGRQFSNSRSEMNVSTLELGDSALYLCASSPDASYNEQFFGPGTRLTVL.

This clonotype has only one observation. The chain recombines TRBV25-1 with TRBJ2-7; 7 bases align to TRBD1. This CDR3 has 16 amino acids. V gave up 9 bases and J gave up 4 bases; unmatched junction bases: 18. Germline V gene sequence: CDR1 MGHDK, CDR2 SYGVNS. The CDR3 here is CARQRGRLDYLYEQYF. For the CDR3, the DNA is TGTGCCAGGCAGAGGGGGCGCCTCGATTACCTATACGAGCAGTACTTC.

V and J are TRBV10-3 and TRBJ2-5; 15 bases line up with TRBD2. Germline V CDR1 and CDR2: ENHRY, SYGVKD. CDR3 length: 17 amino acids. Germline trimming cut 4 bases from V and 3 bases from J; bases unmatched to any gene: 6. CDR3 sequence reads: CAISGGLAGGPEETQYF. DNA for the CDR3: TGTGCCATCAGTGGAGGACTAGCGGGAGGGCCAGAAGAGACCCAGTACTTC.

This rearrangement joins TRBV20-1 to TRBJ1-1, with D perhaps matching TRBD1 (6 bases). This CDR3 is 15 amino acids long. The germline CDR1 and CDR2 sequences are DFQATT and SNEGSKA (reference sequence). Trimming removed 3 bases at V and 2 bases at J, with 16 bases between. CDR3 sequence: CSARPDGGGNTEAFF. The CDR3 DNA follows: TGCAGTGCTAGGCCTGATGGAGGGGGAAACACTGAAGCTTTCTTT.

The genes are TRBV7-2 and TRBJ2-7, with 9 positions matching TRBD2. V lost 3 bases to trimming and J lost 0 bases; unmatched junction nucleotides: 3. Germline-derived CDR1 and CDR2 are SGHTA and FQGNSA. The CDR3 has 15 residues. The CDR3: CASSFSSGISYEQYF. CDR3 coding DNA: TGTGCCAGCAGCTTCTCTAGCGGGATCTCCTACGAGCAGTACTTC.

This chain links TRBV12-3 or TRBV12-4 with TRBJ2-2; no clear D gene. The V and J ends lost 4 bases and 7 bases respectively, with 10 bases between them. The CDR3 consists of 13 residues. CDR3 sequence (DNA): TGTGCCAGCAGTTCCATAGGGTTCGGGGAGCTGTTTTTT. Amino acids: CASSSIGFGELFF.